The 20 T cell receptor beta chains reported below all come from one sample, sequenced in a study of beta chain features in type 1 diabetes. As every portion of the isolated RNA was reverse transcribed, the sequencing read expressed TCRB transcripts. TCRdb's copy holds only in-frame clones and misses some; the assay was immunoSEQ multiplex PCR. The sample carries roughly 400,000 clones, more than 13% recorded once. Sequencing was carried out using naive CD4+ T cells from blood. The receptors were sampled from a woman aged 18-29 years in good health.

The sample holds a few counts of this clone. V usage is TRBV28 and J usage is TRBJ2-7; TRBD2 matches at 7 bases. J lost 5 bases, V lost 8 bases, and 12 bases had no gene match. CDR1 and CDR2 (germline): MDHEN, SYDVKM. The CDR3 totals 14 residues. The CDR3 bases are TGTGCCAGCTCTCGGGGGGACCCGTTGAACGAGCAGTACTTC. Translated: CASSRGDPLNEQYF.

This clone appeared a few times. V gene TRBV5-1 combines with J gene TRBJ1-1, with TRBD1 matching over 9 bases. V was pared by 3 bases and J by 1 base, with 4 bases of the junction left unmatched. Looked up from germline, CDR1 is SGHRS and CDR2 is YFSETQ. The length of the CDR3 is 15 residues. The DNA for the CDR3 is TGCGCCAGCAGCTGGGACAGGGCCGCGAACACTGAAGCTTTCTTT. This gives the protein CASSWDRAANTEAFF.

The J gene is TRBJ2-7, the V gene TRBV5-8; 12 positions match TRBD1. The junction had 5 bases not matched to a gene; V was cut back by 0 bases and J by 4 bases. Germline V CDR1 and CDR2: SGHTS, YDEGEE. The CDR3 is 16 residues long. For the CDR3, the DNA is TGTGCCAGCAGCTTGGGGCTGGGACAGGGGGCGTACGAGCAGTACTTC. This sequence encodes CASSLGLGQGAYEQYF. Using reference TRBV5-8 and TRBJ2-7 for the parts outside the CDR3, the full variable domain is EAGVTQSPTHLIKTRGQQATLRCSPISGHTSVYWYQQALGLGLQFLLWYDEGEERNRGNFPPRFSGRQFPNYSSELNVNALELEDSALYLCASSLGLGQGAYEQYFGPGTRLTVT.

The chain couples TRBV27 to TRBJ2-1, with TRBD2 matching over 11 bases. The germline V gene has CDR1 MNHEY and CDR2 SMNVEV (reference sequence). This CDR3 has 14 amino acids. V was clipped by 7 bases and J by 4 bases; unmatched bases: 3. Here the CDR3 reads CASKRLAGYNEQFF. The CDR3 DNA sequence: TGTGCCAGCAAGCGACTAGCGGGATACAATGAGCAGTTCTTC.

The CDR3 protein is CASSQGGGFIYNEQFF. CDR3 DNA sequence: TGTGCCAGCAGTCAAGGCGGGGGCTTCATATACAATGAGCAGTTCTTC. The J gene is TRBJ2-1, the V gene TRBV7-9, with TRBD2 as a possible D gene (7 bases). The V gene lost 6 bases and the J gene lost 4 bases, with 19 bases spanning the gap. CDR3 length: 16 amino acids. The germline CDR1 and CDR2 sequences are SEHNR and FQNEAQ (reference sequence).

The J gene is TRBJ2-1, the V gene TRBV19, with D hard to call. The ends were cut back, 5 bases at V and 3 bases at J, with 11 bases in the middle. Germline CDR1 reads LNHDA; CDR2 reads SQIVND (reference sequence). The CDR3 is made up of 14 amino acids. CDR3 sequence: CASSSTVYYNEQFF. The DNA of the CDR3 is TGTGCCAGTAGTTCCACAGTATACTACAATGAGCAGTTCTTC.

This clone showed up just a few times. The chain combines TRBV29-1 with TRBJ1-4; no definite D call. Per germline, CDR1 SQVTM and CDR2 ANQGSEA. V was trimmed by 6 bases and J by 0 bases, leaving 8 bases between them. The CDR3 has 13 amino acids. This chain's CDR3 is CSVVGATNEKLFF. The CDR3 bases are TGCAGCGTCGTGGGAGCAACTAATGAAAAACTGTTTTTT.

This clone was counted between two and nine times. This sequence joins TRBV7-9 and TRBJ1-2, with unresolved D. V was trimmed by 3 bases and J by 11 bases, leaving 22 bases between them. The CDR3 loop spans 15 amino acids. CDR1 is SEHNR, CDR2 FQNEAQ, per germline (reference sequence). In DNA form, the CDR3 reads TGTGCCAGCAGCTTTGTATCGGTGTCGGGTTCGGGGTACACCTTC. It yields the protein CASSFVSVSGSGYTF.

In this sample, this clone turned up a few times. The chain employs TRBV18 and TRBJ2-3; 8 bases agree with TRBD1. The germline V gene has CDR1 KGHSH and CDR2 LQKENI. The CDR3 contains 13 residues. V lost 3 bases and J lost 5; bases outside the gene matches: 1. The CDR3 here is CASSPDREDTQYF. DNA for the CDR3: TGTGCCAGCTCACCGGACAGGGAAGATACGCAGTATTTT. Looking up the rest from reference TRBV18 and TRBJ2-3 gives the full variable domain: NAGVMQNPRHLVRRRGQEARLRCSPMKGHSHVYWYRQLPEEGLKFMVYLQKENIIDESGMPKERFSAEFPKEGPSILRIQQVVRGDSAAYFCASSPDREDTQYFGPGTRLTVL.

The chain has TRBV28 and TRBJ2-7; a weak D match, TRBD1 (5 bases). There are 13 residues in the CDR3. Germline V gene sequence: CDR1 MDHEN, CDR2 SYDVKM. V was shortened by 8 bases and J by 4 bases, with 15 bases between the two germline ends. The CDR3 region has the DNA TGTGCCAGCGGGGCTAGTGTGGGATACGAGCAGTACTTC. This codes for CASGASVGYEQYF.

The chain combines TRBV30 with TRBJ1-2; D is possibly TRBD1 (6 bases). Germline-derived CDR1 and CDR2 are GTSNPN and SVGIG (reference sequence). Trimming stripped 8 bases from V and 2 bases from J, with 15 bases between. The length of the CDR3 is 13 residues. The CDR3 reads CARGTGRNYGYTF. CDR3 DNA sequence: TGTGCCAGGGGGACCGGCAGGAACTATGGCTACACCTTC.

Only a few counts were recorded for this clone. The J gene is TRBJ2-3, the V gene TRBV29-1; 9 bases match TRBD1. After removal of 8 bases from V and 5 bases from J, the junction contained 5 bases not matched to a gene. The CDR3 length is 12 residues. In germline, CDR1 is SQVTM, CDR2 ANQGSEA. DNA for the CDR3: TGCAGCTTACAGGGGGCAGGAGATACGCAGTATTTT. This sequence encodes CSLQGAGDTQYF.

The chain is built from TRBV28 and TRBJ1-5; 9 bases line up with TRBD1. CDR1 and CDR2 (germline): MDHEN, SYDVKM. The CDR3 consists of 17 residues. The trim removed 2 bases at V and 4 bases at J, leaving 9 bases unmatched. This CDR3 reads CASSLHSPGQGNQPQHF. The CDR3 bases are TGTGCCAGCAGTTTACATAGCCCGGGACAGGGTAATCAGCCCCAGCATTTT.

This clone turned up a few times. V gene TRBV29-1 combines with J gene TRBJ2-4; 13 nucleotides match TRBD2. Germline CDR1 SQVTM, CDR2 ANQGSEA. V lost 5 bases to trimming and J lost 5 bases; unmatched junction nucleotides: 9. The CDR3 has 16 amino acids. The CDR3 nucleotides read TGCAGCGTTCGGACTAGCGGGAGAAAGGGGCAAAACATTCAGTACTTC. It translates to CSVRTSGRKGQNIQYF.

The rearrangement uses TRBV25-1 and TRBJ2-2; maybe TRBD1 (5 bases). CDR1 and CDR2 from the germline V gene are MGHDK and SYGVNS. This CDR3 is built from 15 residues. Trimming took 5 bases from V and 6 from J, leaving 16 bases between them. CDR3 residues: CASSTQVTTAGELFF. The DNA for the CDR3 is TGTGCCAGCAGTACCCAAGTAACGACAGCCGGGGAGCTGTTTTTT. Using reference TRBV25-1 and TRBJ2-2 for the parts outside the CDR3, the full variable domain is EADIYQTPRYLVIGTGKKITLECSQTMGHDKMYWYQQDPGMELHLIHYSYGVNSTEKGDLSSESTVSRIRTEHFPLTLESARPSHTSQYLCASSTQVTTAGELFFGEGSRLTVL.

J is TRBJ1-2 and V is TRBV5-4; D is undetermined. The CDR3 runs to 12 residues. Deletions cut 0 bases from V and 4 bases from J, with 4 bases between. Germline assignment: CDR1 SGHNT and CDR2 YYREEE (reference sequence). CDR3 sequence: CASSLDSYGYTF. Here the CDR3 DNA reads TGTGCCAGCAGCTTGGACAGCTATGGCTACACCTTC. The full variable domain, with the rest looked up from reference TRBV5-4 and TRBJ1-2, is ETGVTQSPTHLIKTRGQQVTLRCSSQSGHNTVSWYQQALGQGPQFIFQYYREEENGRGNFPPRFSGLQFPNYSSELNVNALELDDSALYLCASSLDSYGYTFGSGTRLTVV.

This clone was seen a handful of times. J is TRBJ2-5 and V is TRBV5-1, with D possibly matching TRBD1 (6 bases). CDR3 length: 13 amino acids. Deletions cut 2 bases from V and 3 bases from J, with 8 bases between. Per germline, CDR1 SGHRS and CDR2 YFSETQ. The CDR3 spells CASSFEGEETQYF. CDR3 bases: TGCGCCAGCAGCTTTGAGGGGGAAGAGACCCAGTACTTC.

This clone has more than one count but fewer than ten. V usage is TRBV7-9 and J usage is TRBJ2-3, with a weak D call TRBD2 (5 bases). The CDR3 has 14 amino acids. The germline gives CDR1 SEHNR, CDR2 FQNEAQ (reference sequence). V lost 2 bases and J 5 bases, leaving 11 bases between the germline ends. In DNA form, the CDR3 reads TGTGCCAGCAGCTTATCCTATGCGGGAGATACGCAGTATTTT. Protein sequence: CASSLSYAGDTQYF.

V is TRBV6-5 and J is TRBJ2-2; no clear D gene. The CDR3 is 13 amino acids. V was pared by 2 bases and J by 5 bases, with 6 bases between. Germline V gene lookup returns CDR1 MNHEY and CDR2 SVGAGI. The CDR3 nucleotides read TGTGCCAGCAGTTACGGGCAGACCGGGGAGCTGTTTTTT. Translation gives CASSYGQTGELFF.

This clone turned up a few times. CDR3 amino acids: CASSLLSENIQYF. The CDR3 bases are TGTGCCAGCAGTTTACTAAGTGAAAACATTCAGTACTTC. The rearrangement uses TRBV28 and TRBJ2-4; D unclear. Between the trimmed V and J ends, which lost 2 bases and 5 bases, there was a span of 7 bases. Germline V CDR1 and CDR2: MDHEN, SYDVKM. This CDR3 spans 13 amino acids.